A single sample is the source of the 24 T cell receptor beta chains below, sequenced in a study of blood T cell repertoires in COVID-19. TCRdb keeps only in-frame clones here, not all; method: immunoSEQ multiplex PCR. The sample has about 160,000 clones, 75% to 90% seen once. Sequenced: peripheral blood. These receptors all come from a woman aged 55-70 years with active or convalescent COVID-19.

The CDR3 bases are TGTGCCTGGAGTGTATCGCAGGGGAGTTCACCCCTCCACTTT. As protein: CAWSVSQGSSPLHF. The chain links TRBV30 to TRBJ1-6; D is perhaps TRBD1 (6 bases). Germline CDR1 reads GTSNPN; CDR2 reads SVGIG (reference sequence). The V gene lost 0 bases and the J gene lost 9 bases, with 12 bases spanning the gap. This CDR3 is built from 14 residues.

The V and J genes are TRBV25-1 and TRBJ2-5, with 9 bases matching TRBD2. Germline V gene lookup returns CDR1 MGHDK and CDR2 SYGVNS. V shed 3 bases, J shed 1 base, and the junction held 12 bases outside the gene matches. The CDR3 contains 18 residues. Written as DNA, the CDR3 is TGTGCCAGCAGTGACCTGAGCGGGGGGCCCCAGACCCAAGAGACCCAGTACTTC. It codes for CASSDLSGGPQTQETQYF. Full variable domain (outside the CDR3, taken from reference TRBV25-1 and TRBJ2-5): EADIYQTPRYLVIGTGKKITLECSQTMGHDKMYWYQQDPGMELHLIHYSYGVNSTEKGDLSSESTVSRIRTEHFPLTLESARPSHTSQYLCASSDLSGGPQTQETQYFGPGTRLLVL.

V is TRBV5-1 and J is TRBJ1-2, with TRBD1 matching over 7 bases. CDR1 is SGHRS and CDR2 is YFSETQ in the germline V gene. The V segment lost 3 bases and the J segment 4 bases; nucleotides outside the gene matches: 3. The CDR3 totals 13 residues. The chain's CDR3 is CASSSTGVYGYTF. The DNA of the CDR3 is TGCGCCAGCAGCTCTACAGGGGTCTATGGCTACACCTTC.

V gene TRBV6-5 combines with J gene TRBJ1-2; D is possibly TRBD1 (6 bases). V dropped 0 bases and J dropped 5 bases, with 10 bases sitting between them. Germline V lookup: CDR1 MNHEY, CDR2 SVGAGI. This CDR3 spans 14 amino acids. The CDR3 spells CASSYSIQGYGYTF. The CDR3 DNA reads as TGTGCCAGCAGTTACTCTATCCAGGGGTATGGCTACACCTTC.

The CDR3 DNA is TGTGCCAGCAGCTTGGTATTGGTGACAGGAGGCATCAATCAGCCCCAGCATTTT. This translates into CASSLVLVTGGINQPQHF. The chain carries TRBV5-5 and TRBJ1-5; D may be TRBD1 (6 bases). CDR3 size: 18 residues. The V gene's germline CDR1 is SGHKS and CDR2 YYEKEE (reference sequence). With 0 bases removed from V and 3 bases from J, the gap between germline ends came to 19 bases.

With regard to this clone: At one of its ends the junction is not consistent with the germline gene, which may arise from a read error. V gene TRBV2 combines with J gene TRBJ2-7, with no clear D. Germline CDR1 reads SNHLY; CDR2 reads FYNNEI. This CDR3 has 12 amino acids. DNA for the CDR3: TGTGCCAGCAGTGAAGCGCAAGTTGAGACTCACTTC. This gives the protein CASSEAQVETHF.

As DNA, the CDR3 is TGTGCCAGCAGCTTAGATTTCGGCACAGATACGCAGTATTTT. Translated, it gives CASSLDFGTDTQYF. J is TRBJ2-3 and V is TRBV7-2, with unresolved D. Germline CDR1 SGHTA, CDR2 FQGNSA. Trimming shortened V by 1 base and J by 1 base, and 6 bases separated the two germline ends. The CDR3 spans 14 residues. Drawing the rest from reference TRBV7-2 and TRBJ2-3, the complete variable domain is GAGVSQSPSNKVTEKGKDVELRCDPISGHTALYWYRQSLGQGLEFLIYFQGNSAPDKSGLPSDRFSAERTGGSVSTLTIQRTQQEDSAVYLCASSLDFGTDTQYFGPGTRLTVL.

The chain employs TRBV19 and TRBJ2-7; TRBD1 aligns across 7 bases. With V trimmed by 8 bases and J by 3 bases, 10 bases remained unmatched. This CDR3 region has 14 residues. Germline lookup yields CDR1 LNHDA and CDR2 SQIVND (reference sequence). The DNA of the CDR3 is TGTGCCAGTGGGACGACAGGGTCCCTCTACGAGCAGTACTTC. As protein: CASGTTGSLYEQYF.

This clone has only a few counts. The chain combines TRBV7-2 with TRBJ1-2; TRBD1 aligns across 12 bases. The CDR3 sequence is 15 residues long. CDR1 SGHTA and CDR2 FQGNSA come from the germline V gene. J was trimmed by 8 bases and V by 10 bases; bases with no gene match: 14. CDR3: CAILRDRGRSGGYTF. CDR3 sequence (DNA): TGTGCCATTCTCAGGGACAGGGGGCGCTCTGGGGGCTACACCTTC. The variable domain in full, completed from reference TRBV7-2 and TRBJ1-2, reads GAGVSQSPSNKVTEKGKDVELRCDPISGHTALYWYRQSLGQGLEFLIYFQGNSAPDKSGLPSDRFSAERTGGSVSTLTIQRTQQEDSAVYLCAILRDRGRSGGYTFGSGTRLTVV.

This chain links TRBV11-1 with TRBJ1-2, with D possibly TRBD1 on 6 matching bases. The germline CDR1 and CDR2 sequences are SGHAT and FQDESV (reference sequence). Deletions cut 4 bases from V and 5 bases from J, with 8 bases between. The CDR3 contains 12 residues. As DNA, the CDR3 is TGTGCCAGCAGCTCACAGGGTTATGGCTACACCTTC. This sequence encodes CASSSQGYGYTF.

The chain is built from TRBV10-3 and TRBJ1-4, with 8 bases aligning to TRBD1. Germline trimming cut 11 bases from V and 11 bases from J; bases unmatched to any gene: 19. Germline CDR1 ENHRY, CDR2 SYGVKD. The CDR3 has 15 amino acids. The CDR3 loop reads CAGGDARGQGIKLFF. CDR3 DNA sequence: TGTGCCGGAGGAGATGCTCGAGGACAGGGTATCAAACTGTTTTTT.

The rearrangement joins TRBV7-8 to TRBJ1-1; the match to TRBD1 covers 8 bases. CDR1 and CDR2 (germline): SGHVS, FQNEAQ. The CDR3 is 15 amino acids. J lost 4 bases, V lost 6 bases, and 10 bases had no gene match. The CDR3 here is CASRIDYRGFTEAFF. CDR3 DNA sequence: TGTGCCAGCAGGATCGATTACAGGGGGTTCACTGAAGCTTTCTTT.

The rearrangement uses TRBV12-5 and TRBJ1-5; D may be TRBD1 (5 bases). The CDR3 contains 16 residues. In germline, CDR1 is LGHNT, CDR2 FRNRAP. V gave up 4 bases and J gave up 2 bases, with 15 bases separating them. CDR3 nucleotides: TGTGCTAGTGGTTGGTCCGGGGGGTCGGGCAATCAGCCCCAGCATTTT. Its translation is CASGWSGGSGNQPQHF.

This rearrangement joins TRBV4-1 to TRBJ1-1; 7 bases line up with TRBD1. The CDR3 spans 16 residues. CDR1 is MGHRA, CDR2 YSYEKL, per germline. The V and J ends lost 0 bases and 1 base, in that order; junction bases with no gene match: 5. The CDR3 sequence is CASSQETGRRNTEAFF. For the CDR3, the DNA is TGCGCCAGCAGCCAAGAGACAGGGAGGAGGAACACTGAAGCTTTCTTT.

The chain is built from TRBV2 and TRBJ1-5; TRBD1 is a possible D gene (6 bases). This CDR3 is 12 amino acids long. Germline V gene data show CDR1 as SNHLY and CDR2 as FYNNEI. Trimming pared 4 bases from V and 11 bases from J, leaving 12 bases between. The CDR3 bases are TGTGCCAGCAGTGGGGACACCCGGGCCCAGCATTTT. It encodes CASSGDTRAQHF.

The chain recombines TRBV15 with TRBJ2-5, with TRBD1 matching 12 bases. V shed 5 bases, J shed 4 bases, and the junction held 5 bases outside the gene matches. In germline, CDR1 is LNHNV, CDR2 YYDKDF (reference sequence). The CDR3 has 15 amino acids. Written as DNA, the CDR3 is TGTGCCACCAGCCGACGGGACAGGGGGCGAGAGACCCAGTACTTC. It specifies CATSRRDRGRETQYF.

This chain connects TRBV7-9 to TRBJ2-3; D may be TRBD1 (6 bases). Trimming took 4 bases from V and 2 from J, leaving 13 bases between them. CDR3 length equals 15 residues. Germline V CDR1 and CDR2: SEHNR, FQNEAQ (reference sequence). The CDR3 sequence: CASSSRQDITDTQYF. The CDR3 coding sequence is TGTGCCAGCAGCTCCCGACAGGACATCACAGATACGCAGTATTTT.

The chain joins TRBV7-2 to TRBJ2-3; 10 bases map to TRBD2. V lost 5 bases and J lost 1; bases outside the gene matches: 9. Germline V gives CDR1 SGHTA, CDR2 FQGNSA. The CDR3 sequence is 17 residues long. The CDR3 reads CASSPLAGGEGTDTQYF. The CDR3 region has the DNA TGTGCCAGCAGCCCGTTAGCGGGGGGCGAGGGCACAGATACGCAGTATTTT.

The rearrangement links TRBV5-1 to TRBJ1-3, with TRBD1 matching 12 bases. This CDR3 spans 14 amino acids. The germline CDR1 and CDR2 sequences are SGHRS and YFSETQ. J lost 8 bases, V lost 4 bases, and 4 bases had no gene match. In DNA form, the CDR3 reads TGCGCCAGCAGCGGGGGACAGGGGGCTGACACCATATATTTT. Translation: CASSGGQGADTIYF. Full variable domain (remainder filled in from reference TRBV5-1 and TRBJ1-3): KAGVTQTPRYLIKTRGQQVTLSCSPISGHRSVSWYQQTPGQGLQFLFEYFSETQRNKGNFPGRFSGRQFSNSRSEMNVSTLELGDSALYLCASSGGQGADTIYFGEGSWLTVV.

This chain links TRBV6-1 with TRBJ2-2, with 7 bases that match TRBD2. The CDR3 loop spans 15 amino acids. Germline CDR1 reads MNHNS; CDR2 reads SASEGT. V lost 1 base and J lost 3; bases outside the gene matches: 2. CDR3: CASSEVGGDTGELFF. The CDR3 nucleotides read TGTGCCAGCAGTGAAGTGGGGGGGGACACCGGGGAGCTGTTTTTT.

The chain is built from TRBV18 and TRBJ1-4; 7 bases are shared with TRBD1. CDR1 is KGHSH, CDR2 LQKENI, per germline. J was trimmed by 0 bases and V by 6 bases; bases with no gene match: 4. The CDR3 runs to 15 residues. As DNA, the CDR3 is TGTGCCAGCTCGGTTGGGACAGCAACTAATGAAAAACTGTTTTTT. Its protein is CASSVGTATNEKLFF.

This chain connects TRBV12-3 or TRBV12-4 to TRBJ2-1, with D possibly matching TRBD2 (5 bases). The V end was cut by 8 bases, the J end by 9 bases, with 11 bases between. This CDR3 spans 11 amino acids. The CDR3 is CASRSRGEQFF. The CDR3 DNA reads TGTGCCAGCCGCTCCCGGGGTGAGCAGTTCTTC.

CDR3 loop: CASSGAPDLAETQYF. The DNA for the CDR3 is TGTGCCAGTAGTGGTGCCCCGGACCTAGCAGAGACCCAGTACTTC. V and J are TRBV19 and TRBJ2-5; D might be TRBD2 (5 bases). Germline values: CDR1 LNHDA, CDR2 SQIVND (reference sequence). This CDR3 comprises 15 residues. Between the trimmed V and J ends, which lost 5 bases and 4 bases, there was a span of 17 bases.

The gene calls are TRBV19 and TRBJ2-1, with 12 bases aligning to TRBD2. Trimming at V came to 3 bases and at J to 7 bases, leaving 4 bases not matched to a gene. Germline V gene lookup returns CDR1 LNHDA and CDR2 SQIVND (reference sequence). The CDR3 has 15 amino acids. CDR3 residues: CASSMGLAGGNEQFF. The CDR3, as DNA: TGTGCCAGTAGTATGGGTCTAGCGGGGGGGAATGAGCAGTTCTTC. Supplemented by reference TRBV19 and TRBJ2-1, the full variable domain reads DGGITQSPKYLFRKEGQNVTLSCEQNLNHDAMYWYRQDPGQGLRLIYYSQIVNDFQKGDIAEGYSVSREKKESFPLTVTSAQKNPTAFYLCASSMGLAGGNEQFFGPGTRLTVL.